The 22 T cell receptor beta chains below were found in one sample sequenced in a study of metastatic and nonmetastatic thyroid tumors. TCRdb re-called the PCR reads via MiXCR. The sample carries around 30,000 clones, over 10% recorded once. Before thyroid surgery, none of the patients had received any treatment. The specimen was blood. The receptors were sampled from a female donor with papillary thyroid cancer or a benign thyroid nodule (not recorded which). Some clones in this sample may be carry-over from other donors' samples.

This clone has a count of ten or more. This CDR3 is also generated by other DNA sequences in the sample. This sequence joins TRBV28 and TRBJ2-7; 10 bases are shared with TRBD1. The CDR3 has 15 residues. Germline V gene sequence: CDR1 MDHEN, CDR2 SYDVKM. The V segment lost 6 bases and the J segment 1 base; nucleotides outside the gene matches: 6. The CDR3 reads CASRSGTGASYEQYF. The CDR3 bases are TGTGCCAGCAGATCCGGGACAGGGGCTTCCTACGAGCAGTACTTC.

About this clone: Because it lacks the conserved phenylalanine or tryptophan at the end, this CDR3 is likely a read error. For the CDR3, the DNA is TGCAGTGCTAGAGTGGGGGGAAAAGAGAGCCAGTTCGTC. It yields the protein CSARVGGKESQFV. The chain uses TRBV20-1 and TRBJ2-5; a possible D gene is TRBD2 (6 bases). The J call is in doubt because the DNA end fits TRBJ2-1 better. This CDR3 comprises 13 residues. The germline CDR1 and CDR2 sequences are DFQATT and SNEGSKA (reference sequence).

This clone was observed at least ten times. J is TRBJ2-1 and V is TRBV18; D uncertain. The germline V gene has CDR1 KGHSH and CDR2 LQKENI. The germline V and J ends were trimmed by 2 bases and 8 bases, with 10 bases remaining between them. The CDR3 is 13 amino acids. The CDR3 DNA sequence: TGTGCCAGCTCACCAAGGAGCGCCGATGAGCAGTTCTTC. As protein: CASSPRSADEQFF.

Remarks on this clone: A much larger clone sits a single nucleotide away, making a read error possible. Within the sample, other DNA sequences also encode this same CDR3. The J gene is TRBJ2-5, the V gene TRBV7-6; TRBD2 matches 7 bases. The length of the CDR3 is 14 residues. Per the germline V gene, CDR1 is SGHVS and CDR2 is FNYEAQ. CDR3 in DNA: TGTGCCAGCAGCTTCAGCGGGATCCAAGAGACACAGTACTTC. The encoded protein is CASSFSGIQETQYF.

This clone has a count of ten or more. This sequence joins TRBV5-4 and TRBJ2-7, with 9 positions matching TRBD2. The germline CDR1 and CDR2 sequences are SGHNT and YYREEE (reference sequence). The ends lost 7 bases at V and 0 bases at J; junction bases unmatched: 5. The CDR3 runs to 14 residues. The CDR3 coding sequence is TGTGCCAGCGGCCGAGCGGGAGGCTCCTACGAGCAGTACTTC. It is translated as CASGRAGGSYEQYF. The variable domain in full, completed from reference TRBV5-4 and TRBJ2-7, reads ETGVTQSPTHLIKTRGQQVTLRCSSQSGHNTVSWYQQALGQGPQFIFQYYREEENGRGNFPPRFSGLQFPNYSSELNVNALELDDSALYLCASGRAGGSYEQYFGPGTRLTVT.

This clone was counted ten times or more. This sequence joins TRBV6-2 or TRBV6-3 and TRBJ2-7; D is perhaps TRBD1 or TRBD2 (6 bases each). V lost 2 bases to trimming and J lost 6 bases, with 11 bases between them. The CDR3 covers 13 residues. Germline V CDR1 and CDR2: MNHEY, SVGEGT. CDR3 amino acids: CASSYGGLAEQYF. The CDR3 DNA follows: TGTGCCAGCAGTTACGGGGGGCTAGCCGAGCAGTACTTC.

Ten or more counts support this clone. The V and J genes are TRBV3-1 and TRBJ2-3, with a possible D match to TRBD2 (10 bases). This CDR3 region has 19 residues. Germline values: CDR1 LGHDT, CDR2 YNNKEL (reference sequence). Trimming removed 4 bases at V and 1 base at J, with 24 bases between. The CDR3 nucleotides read TGTGCCAGCAGCCCGGACAGGGGAAGGCTAGCGGGAGGCACAGATACGCAGTATTTT. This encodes CASSPDRGRLAGGTDTQYF.

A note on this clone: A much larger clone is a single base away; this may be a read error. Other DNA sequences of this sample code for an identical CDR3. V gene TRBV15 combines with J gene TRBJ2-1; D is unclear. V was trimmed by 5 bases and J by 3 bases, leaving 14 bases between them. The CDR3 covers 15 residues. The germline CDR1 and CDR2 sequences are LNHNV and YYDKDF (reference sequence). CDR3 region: CATSPSSENYNEQFF. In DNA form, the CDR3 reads TGTGCCACCAGCCCCTCATCCGAAAACTACAATGAGCAGTTCTTC.

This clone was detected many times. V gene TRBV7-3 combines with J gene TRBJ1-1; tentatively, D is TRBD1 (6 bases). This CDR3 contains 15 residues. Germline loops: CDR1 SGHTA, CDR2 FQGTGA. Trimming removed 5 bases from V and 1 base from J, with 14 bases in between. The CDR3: CASSRGGPPNTEAFF. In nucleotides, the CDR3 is TGTGCCAGCAGCCGAGGGGGGCCCCCGAACACTGAAGCTTTCTTT.

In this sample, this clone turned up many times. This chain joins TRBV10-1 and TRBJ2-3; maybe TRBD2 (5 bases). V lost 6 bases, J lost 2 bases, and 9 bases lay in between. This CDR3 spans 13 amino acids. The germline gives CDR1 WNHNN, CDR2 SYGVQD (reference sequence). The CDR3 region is CASSRGLTDTQYF. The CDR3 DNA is TGCGCCAGCAGCCGTGGACTCACAGATACGCAGTATTTT.

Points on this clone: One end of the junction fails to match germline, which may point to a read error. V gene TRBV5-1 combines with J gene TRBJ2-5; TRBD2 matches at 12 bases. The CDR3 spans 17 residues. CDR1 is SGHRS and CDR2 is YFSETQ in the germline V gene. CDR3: CASSRGLAGHIRGTHYF. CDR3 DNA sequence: TGCGCCAGCAGCCGGGGACTAGCGGGCCATATAAGGGGGACCCATTACTTC.

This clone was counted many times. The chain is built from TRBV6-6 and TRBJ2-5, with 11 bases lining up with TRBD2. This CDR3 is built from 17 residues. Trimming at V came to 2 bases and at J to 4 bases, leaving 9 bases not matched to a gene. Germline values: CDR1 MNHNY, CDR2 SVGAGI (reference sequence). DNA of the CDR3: TGTGCCAGCAGTTACAGCACTAGCGGGAGCACGGGAGAGACCCAGTACTTC. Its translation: CASSYSTSGSTGETQYF.

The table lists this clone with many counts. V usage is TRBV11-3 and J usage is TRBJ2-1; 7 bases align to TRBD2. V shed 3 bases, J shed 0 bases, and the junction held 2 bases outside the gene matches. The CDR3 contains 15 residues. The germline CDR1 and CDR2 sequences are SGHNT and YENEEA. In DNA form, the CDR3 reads TGTGCCAGCAGCTTGGGGGGGAGCTCCTACAATGAGCAGTTCTTC. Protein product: CASSLGGSSYNEQFF.

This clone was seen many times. The CDR3 region is CSASEQGYYGYTF. In DNA form, the CDR3 reads TGCAGTGCTAGCGAACAGGGATACTATGGCTACACCTTC. The chain couples TRBV20-1 to TRBJ1-2; the D gene is possibly TRBD1 (6 bases). Germline V gene sequence: CDR1 DFQATT, CDR2 SNEGSKA (reference sequence). CDR3 length: 13 residues. V dropped 3 bases and J dropped 3 bases, with 11 bases sitting between them.

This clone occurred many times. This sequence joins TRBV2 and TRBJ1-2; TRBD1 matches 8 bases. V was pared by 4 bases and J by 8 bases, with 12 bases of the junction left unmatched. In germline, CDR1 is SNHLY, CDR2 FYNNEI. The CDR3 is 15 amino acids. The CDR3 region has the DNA TGTGCCAGCAGTGGTTCGAAGGACAGGGCTGGCGGCTACACCTTC. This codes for CASSGSKDRAGGYTF.

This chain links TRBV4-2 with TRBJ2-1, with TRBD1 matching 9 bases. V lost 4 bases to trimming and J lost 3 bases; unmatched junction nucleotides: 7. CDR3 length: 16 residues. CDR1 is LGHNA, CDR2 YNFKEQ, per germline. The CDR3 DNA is TGTGCCAGCAGCCGGGAGACAGGGGGAGTCTACAATGAGCAGTTCTTC. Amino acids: CASSRETGGVYNEQFF.

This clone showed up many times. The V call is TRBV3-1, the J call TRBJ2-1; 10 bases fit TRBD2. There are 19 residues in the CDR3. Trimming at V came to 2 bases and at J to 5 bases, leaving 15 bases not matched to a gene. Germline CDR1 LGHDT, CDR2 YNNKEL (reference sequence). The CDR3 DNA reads TGTGCCAGCAGCCAACCTGTGCCTAGCGGGGGTTGGCTAAACAATGAGCAGTTCTTC. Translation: CASSQPVPSGGWLNNEQFF.

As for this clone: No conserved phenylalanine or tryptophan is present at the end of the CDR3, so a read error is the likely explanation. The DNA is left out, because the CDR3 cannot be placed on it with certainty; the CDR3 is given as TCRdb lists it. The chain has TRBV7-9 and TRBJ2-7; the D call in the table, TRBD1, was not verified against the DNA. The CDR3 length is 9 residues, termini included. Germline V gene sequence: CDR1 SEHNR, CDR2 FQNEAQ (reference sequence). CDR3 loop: CASRPKESG.

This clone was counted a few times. CDR3 nucleotide sequence: TGTGCCAGCAGTTTCAAGTGGCAGAGGACTGAAAAACTGTTTTTT. Its protein product is CASSFKWQRTEKLFF. The J gene is TRBJ1-4, the V gene TRBV6-1; the D is unclear. CDR1 is MNHNS and CDR2 is SASEGT in the germline V gene. The V gene lost 5 bases and the J gene lost 7 bases, with 17 bases spanning the gap. CDR3 length: 15 residues.

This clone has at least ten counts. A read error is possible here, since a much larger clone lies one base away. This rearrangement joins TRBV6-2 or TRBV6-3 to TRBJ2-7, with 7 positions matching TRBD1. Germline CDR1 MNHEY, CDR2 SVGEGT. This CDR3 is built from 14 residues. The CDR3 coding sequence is TGTGCCTGCAGTGGAGTGGGGACAGCCTACGAGCAGTACTTC. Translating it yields CACSGVGTAYEQYF.

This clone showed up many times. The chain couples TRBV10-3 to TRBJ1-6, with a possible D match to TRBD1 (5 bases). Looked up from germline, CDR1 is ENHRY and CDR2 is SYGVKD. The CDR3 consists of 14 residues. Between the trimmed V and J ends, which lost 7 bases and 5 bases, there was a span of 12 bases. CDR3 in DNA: TGTGCCATCAAAACCGGGGGTCATAATTCACCCCTCCACTTT. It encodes CAIKTGGHNSPLHF.

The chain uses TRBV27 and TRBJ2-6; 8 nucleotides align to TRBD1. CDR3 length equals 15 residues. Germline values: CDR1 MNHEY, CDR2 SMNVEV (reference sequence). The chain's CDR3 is CATGTGSSGANVLTF. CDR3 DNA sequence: TGTGCGACCGGGACAGGAAGCTCTGGGGCCAACGTCCTGACTTTC.